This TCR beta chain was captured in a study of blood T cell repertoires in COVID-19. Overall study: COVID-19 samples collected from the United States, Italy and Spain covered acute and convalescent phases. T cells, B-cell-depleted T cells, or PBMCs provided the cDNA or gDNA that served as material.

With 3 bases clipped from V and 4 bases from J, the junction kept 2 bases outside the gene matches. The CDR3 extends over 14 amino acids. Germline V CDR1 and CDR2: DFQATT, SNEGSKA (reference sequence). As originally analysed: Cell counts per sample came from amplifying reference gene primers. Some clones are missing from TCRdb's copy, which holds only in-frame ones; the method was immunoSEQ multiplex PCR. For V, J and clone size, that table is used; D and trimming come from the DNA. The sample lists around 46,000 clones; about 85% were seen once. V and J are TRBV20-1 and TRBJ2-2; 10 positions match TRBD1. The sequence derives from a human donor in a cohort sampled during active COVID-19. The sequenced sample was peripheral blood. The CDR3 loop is CSASGDRGTGELFF. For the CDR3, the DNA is TGCAGTGCTAGTGGGGACAGGGGCACCGGGGAGCTGTTTTTT.